The 9 T cell receptor beta chains given below trace back to one sample, sequenced in a study of cytomegalovirus exposure and HLA in healthy donors. The PCR contained 60 Vbeta and 13 Jbeta primers. Profiling relied on immunoSEQ multiplex PCR, and the TCRdb table lists in-frame clones only, not all of them. The sample yields approximately 89,000 clones, approximately 71% seen once. Input material: PBMCs. Every receptor here comes from a man aged 30 to 39 in good health and CMV-seronegative.

The chain recombines TRBV4-1 with TRBJ1-4; 8 nucleotides match TRBD1. The V and J ends lost 1 base and 7 bases, in that order; junction bases with no gene match: 5. Germline CDR1 MGHRA, CDR2 YSYEKL. The CDR3 loop spans 15 amino acids. The CDR3 nucleotides are TGCGCCAGCAGCCAAGTGGGGACAGGAAGTGAAAAACTGTTTTTT. Translation: CASSQVGTGSEKLFF.

The rearrangement links TRBV5-6 to TRBJ1-6, with 8 bases fitting TRBD1. V lost 0 bases, J lost 1 base, and 3 bases stayed unmatched. This CDR3 has 17 amino acids. CDR1 SGHDT and CDR2 YYEEEE come from the germline V gene. CDR3 sequence (DNA): TGTGCCAGCAGCTTGGTGCAGGGGGCATCCTATAATTCACCCCTCCACTTT. This translates into CASSLVQGASYNSPLHF.

V gene TRBV18 combines with J gene TRBJ1-2, with 8 positions matching TRBD1. CDR1 and CDR2 from the germline V gene are KGHSH and LQKENI. V lost 0 bases and J lost 6; bases outside the gene matches: 0. There are 13 residues in the CDR3. CDR3 coding DNA: TGTGCCAGCTCACCACCGACAGGGGATGGCTACACCTTC. Translating it yields CASSPPTGDGYTF.

The V gene is TRBV19, the J gene TRBJ1-5; unclear D gene. Germline V gives CDR1 LNHDA, CDR2 SQIVND (reference sequence). V was cut by 0 bases and J by 16 bases, with 16 bases left in between. The CDR3 sequence is 13 residues long. The DNA for the CDR3 is TGTGCCAGTAGTATAGATCTTGAGGCCGTCTTACATTTT. Translated, it gives CASSIDLEAVLHF.

The rearrangement uses TRBV27 and TRBJ2-1, with D perhaps matching TRBD2 (5 bases). CDR3 length equals 14 residues. V lost 3 bases and J lost 5, with 11 bases in between. CDR1 and CDR2 from the germline V gene are MNHEY and SMNVEV (reference sequence). CDR3 in amino acids: CASSFVGVNNEQFF. The DNA of the CDR3 is TGTGCCAGCAGTTTCGTGGGAGTGAACAATGAGCAGTTCTTC.

The gene calls are TRBV5-8 and TRBJ2-1, with 8 bases that match TRBD2. V was clipped by 0 bases and J by 4 bases; unmatched bases: 3. In germline, CDR1 is SGHTS, CDR2 YDEGEE. The CDR3 extends over 15 amino acids. The CDR3 coding sequence is TGTGCCAGCAGCTTGGGTCTAGCGGGTTACAATGAGCAGTTCTTC. Translating it yields CASSLGLAGYNEQFF.

The chain recombines TRBV5-1 with TRBJ2-3; 10 nucleotides agree with TRBD1. Germline V gene data show CDR1 as SGHRS and CDR2 as YFSETQ. J gave up 1 base and V 0 bases, and 2 bases lay outside the gene matches. The CDR3 totals 16 residues. The CDR3 spells CASSLVGTGGTDTQYF. Written as DNA, the CDR3 is TGCGCCAGCAGCTTGGTCGGGACAGGGGGCACAGATACGCAGTATTTT.

This clone was recorded only once. A junction end diverges from the germline sequence, so it may reflect a read error. The chain has TRBV5-6 and TRBJ2-7; 11 bases fit TRBD1. This CDR3 has 13 residues. Per germline, CDR1 SGHDT and CDR2 YYEEEE. This CDR3 is CAGSLDRGHEQYF. The CDR3 DNA reads as TGTGCCGGCAGCTTGGACAGGGGGCACGAGCAGTACTTC.

The chain combines TRBV5-4 with TRBJ2-3, with a weak D call TRBD2 (5 bases). The germline gives CDR1 SGHNT, CDR2 YYREEE (reference sequence). The germline V and J ends were trimmed by 1 base and 5 bases, with 11 bases remaining between them. The CDR3 is 14 residues long. In DNA, the CDR3 is TGTGCCAGCAGCTTGCAACGGGGTGGAGATACGCAGTATTTT. Its translation is CASSLQRGGDTQYF.